The 9 T cell receptor beta chains given below trace back to one sample, sequenced in a study of blood T cell repertoires in COVID-19. Clones were read by immunoSEQ multiplex PCR, and TCRdb kept only the in-frame ones, dropping some. The top ten clones hold approximately 2.1% of a sample with about 260,000 clones, more than 75% of them seen once. The sequenced sample was PBMCs or T cells enriched from blood (not recorded which). Every receptor here comes from a woman aged 45-65 years who had recovered from COVID-19.

This rearrangement joins TRBV5-5 to TRBJ2-1; TRBD2 agrees at 9 bases. The CDR3 totals 14 residues. Looked up from germline, CDR1 is SGHKS and CDR2 is YYEKEE (reference sequence). Trimming at V came to 3 bases and at J to 6 bases, leaving 4 bases not matched to a gene. This CDR3 reads CASSSLAGSNEQFF. CDR3 DNA: TGTGCCAGCAGCTCTCTAGCGGGGAGCAATGAGCAGTTCTTC.

This clone showed up just a few times. The CDR3 loop is CASSKERQGETDTQYF. CDR3 bases: TGTGCCAGCAGCAAAGAAAGACAGGGGGAAACAGATACGCAGTATTTT. The V gene is TRBV21-1, the J gene TRBJ2-3; the table's TRBD1 call for D was not verified on the DNA. TRBV21-1 is classified as a pseudogene. This CDR3 comprises 16 residues.

The gene calls are TRBV19 and TRBJ2-5, with 11 nucleotides matching TRBD2. This CDR3 has 17 residues. CDR1 LNHDA and CDR2 SQIVND come from the germline V gene (reference sequence). V was clipped by 1 base and J by 7 bases; unmatched bases: 11. In nucleotides, the CDR3 is TGTGCCAGTAGTATAGTAGCTAGCGGGGGGTCAGGCGGGACCCAGTACTTC. Its protein product is CASSIVASGGSGGTQYF.

On this clone itself: One end of the junction is discordant with germline, which a read error may explain. V gene TRBV6-5 combines with J gene TRBJ1-1; D remains ambiguous. There are 14 residues in the CDR3. Germline V gives CDR1 MNHEY, CDR2 SVGAGI. The CDR3 DNA sequence: TGCCAGACCTCACTATCTCGAATGAACACTGAAGCTTTCTTT. This translates into CQTSLSRMNTEAFF.

The genes are TRBV11-2 and TRBJ2-5, with 9 positions matching TRBD2. Germline V gene lookup returns CDR1 SGHAT and CDR2 FQNNGV. V lost 3 bases, J lost 5 bases, and 7 bases stayed unmatched. CDR3 length: 15 residues. CDR3 in amino acids: CASSFTRAGGETQYF. CDR3 sequence (DNA): TGTGCCAGCAGCTTTACCCGAGCGGGAGGCGAGACCCAGTACTTC.

The chain links TRBV28 to TRBJ1-1, with a possible D match to TRBD1 (5 bases). Germline V lookup: CDR1 MDHEN, CDR2 SYDVKM. The CDR3 length is 16 residues. V dropped 3 bases and J dropped 3 bases, with 17 bases sitting between them. The CDR3 reads CASSFRAGKPDTEAFF. The CDR3 DNA reads TGTGCCAGCAGTTTCAGGGCAGGGAAGCCGGACACTGAAGCTTTCTTT.

This clone was found a few times. This chain uses TRBV11-2 with TRBJ1-2; 10 nucleotides match TRBD1. J gave up 4 bases and V 5 bases, and 7 bases lay outside the gene matches. This CDR3 has 15 amino acids. Germline CDR1 is SGHAT and CDR2 is FQNNGV. CDR3 loop: CASSPQTGGAYGYTF. In nucleotides, the CDR3 is TGTGCCAGCAGCCCCCAGACAGGGGGCGCCTATGGCTACACCTTC.

The chain joins TRBV28 to TRBJ1-2, with 11 positions matching TRBD1. CDR3 size: 16 residues. CDR1 is MDHEN, CDR2 SYDVKM, per germline. The V gene end was trimmed by 3 bases and the J gene end by 3 bases; junction bases not matched to a gene: 6. This CDR3 is CASSLGGQGGDYGYTF. CDR3 sequence (DNA): TGTGCCAGCAGTTTGGGGGGACAGGGGGGAGACTATGGCTACACCTTC.

The chain joins TRBV27 to TRBJ1-2; tentatively, D is TRBD1 (5 bases). Trimming shortened V by 3 bases and J by 4 bases, and 9 bases separated the two germline ends. This CDR3 region has 13 residues. The V gene's germline CDR1 is MNHEY and CDR2 SMNVEV (reference sequence). The CDR3 reads CASSFGGSYGYTF. The CDR3 bases are TGTGCCAGCAGTTTCGGGGGGAGCTATGGCTACACCTTC.